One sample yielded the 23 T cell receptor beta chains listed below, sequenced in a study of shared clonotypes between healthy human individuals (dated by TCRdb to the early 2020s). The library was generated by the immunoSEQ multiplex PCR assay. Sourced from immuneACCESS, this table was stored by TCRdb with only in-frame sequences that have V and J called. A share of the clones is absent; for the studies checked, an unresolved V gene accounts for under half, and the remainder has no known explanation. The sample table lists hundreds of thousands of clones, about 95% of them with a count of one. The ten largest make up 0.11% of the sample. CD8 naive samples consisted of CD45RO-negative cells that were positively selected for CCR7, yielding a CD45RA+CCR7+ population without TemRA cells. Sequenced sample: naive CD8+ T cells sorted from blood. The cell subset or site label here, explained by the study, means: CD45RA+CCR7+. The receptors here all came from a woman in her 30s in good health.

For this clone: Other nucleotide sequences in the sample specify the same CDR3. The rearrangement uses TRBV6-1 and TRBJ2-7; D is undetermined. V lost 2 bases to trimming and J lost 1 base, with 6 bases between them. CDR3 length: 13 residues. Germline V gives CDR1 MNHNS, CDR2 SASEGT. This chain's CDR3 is CASSELGSYEQYF. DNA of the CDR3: TGTGCCAGCAGTGAACTCGGTTCCTACGAGCAGTACTTC.

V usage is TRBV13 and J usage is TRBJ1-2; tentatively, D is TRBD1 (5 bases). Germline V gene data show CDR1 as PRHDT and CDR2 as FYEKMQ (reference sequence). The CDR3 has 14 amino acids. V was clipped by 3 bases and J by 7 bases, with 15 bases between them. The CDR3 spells CASSLRGTGGGYTF. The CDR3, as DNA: TGTGCCAGCAGCTTGCGGGGGACCGGGGGTGGCTACACCTTC. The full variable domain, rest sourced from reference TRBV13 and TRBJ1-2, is AAGVIQSPRHLIKEKRETATLKCYPIPRHDTVYWYQQGPGQDPQFLISFYEKMQSDKGSIPDRFSAQQFSDYHSELNMSSLELGDSALYFCASSLRGTGGGYTFGSGTRLTVV.

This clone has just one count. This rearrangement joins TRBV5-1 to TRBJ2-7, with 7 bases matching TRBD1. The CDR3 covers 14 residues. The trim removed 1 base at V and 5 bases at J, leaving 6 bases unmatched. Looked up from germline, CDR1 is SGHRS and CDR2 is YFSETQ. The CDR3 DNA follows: TGCGCCAGCAGCTTGTCAGGGGGTTATGACGAGCAGTACTTC. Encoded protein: CASSLSGGYDEQYF.

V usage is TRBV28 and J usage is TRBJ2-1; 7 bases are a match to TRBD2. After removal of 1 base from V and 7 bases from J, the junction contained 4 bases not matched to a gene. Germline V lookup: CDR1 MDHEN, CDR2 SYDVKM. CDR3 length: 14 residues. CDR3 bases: TGTGCCAGCAGTTTATCGGGGGAGGGGAATGAGCAGTTCTTC. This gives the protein CASSLSGEGNEQFF.

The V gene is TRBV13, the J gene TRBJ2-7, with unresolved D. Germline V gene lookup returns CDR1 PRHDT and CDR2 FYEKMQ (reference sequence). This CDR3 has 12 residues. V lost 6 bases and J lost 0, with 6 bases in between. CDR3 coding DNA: TGTGCCAGCAGTCAAACCTCCTACGAGCAGTACTTC. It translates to CASSQTSYEQYF.

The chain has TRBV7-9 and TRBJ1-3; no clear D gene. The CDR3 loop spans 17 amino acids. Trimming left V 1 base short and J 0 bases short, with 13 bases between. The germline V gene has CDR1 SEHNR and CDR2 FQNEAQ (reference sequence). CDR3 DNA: TGTGCCAGCAGCTTAGGAGAACACAGCTTCTCTGGAAACACCATATATTTT. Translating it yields CASSLGEHSFSGNTIYF.

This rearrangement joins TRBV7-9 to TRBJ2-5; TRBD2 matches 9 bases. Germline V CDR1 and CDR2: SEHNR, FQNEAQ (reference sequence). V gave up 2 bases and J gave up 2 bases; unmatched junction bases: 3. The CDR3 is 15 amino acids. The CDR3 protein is CASSLRLADQETQYF. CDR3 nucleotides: TGTGCCAGCAGCTTAAGACTAGCGGATCAAGAGACCCAGTACTTC. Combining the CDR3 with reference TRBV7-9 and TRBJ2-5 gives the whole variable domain DTGVSQNPRHKITKRGQNVTFRCDPISEHNRLYWYRQTLGQGPEFLTYFQNEAQLEKSRLLSDRFSAERPKGSFSTLEIQRTEQGDSAMYLCASSLRLADQETQYFGPGTRLLVL.

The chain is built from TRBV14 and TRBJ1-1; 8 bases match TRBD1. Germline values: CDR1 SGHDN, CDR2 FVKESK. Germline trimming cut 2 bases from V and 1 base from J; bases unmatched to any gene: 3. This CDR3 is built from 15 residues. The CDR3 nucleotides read TGTGCCAGCAGCCAAATAACAGGGGGGAACACTGAAGCTTTCTTT. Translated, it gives CASSQITGGNTEAFF. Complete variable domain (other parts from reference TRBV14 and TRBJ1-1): EAGVTQFPSHSVIEKGQTVTLRCDPISGHDNLYWYRRVMGKEIKFLLHFVKESKQDESGMPNNRFLAERTGGTYSTLKVQPAELEDSGVYFCASSQITGGNTEAFFGQGTRLTVV.

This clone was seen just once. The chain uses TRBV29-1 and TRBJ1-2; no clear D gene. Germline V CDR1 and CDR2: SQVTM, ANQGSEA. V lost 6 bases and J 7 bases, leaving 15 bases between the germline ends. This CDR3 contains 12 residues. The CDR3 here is CSVEDGLAGYTF. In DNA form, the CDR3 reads TGCAGCGTGGAGGACGGGCTGGCTGGCTACACCTTC.

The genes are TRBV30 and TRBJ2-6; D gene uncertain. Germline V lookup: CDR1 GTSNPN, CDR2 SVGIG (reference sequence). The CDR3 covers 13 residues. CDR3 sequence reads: CASDVTGANVLTF. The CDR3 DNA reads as TGTGCTTCGGACGTAACTGGGGCCAACGTCCTGACTTTC.

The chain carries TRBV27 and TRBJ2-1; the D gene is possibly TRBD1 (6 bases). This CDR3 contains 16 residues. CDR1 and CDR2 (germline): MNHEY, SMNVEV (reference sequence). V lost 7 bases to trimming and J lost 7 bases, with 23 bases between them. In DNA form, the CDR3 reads TGTGCCAGCACCCCGATTGGGGCAGGACAGATAAATGAGCAGTTCTTC. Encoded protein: CASTPIGAGQINEQFF.

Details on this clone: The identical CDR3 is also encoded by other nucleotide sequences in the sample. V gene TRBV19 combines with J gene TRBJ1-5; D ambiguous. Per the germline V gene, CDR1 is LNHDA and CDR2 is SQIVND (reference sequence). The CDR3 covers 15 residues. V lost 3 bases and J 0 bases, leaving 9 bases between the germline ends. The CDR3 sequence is CASSIGHYSNQPQHF. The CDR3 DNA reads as TGTGCCAGTAGTATTGGGCACTATAGCAATCAGCCCCAGCATTTT.

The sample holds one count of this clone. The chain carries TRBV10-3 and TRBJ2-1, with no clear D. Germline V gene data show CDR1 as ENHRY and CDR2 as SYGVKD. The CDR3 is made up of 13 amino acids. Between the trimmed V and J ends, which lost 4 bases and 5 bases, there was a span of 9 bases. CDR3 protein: CAISVPTNNEQFF. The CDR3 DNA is TGTGCCATCAGTGTTCCGACCAACAATGAGCAGTTCTTC.

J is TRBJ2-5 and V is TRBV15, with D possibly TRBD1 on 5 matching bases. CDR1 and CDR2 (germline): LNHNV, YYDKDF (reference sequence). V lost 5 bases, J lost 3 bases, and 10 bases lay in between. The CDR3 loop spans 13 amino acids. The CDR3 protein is CATSLTVKETQYF. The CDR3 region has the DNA TGTGCCACCAGCCTGACAGTCAAAGAGACCCAGTACTTC.

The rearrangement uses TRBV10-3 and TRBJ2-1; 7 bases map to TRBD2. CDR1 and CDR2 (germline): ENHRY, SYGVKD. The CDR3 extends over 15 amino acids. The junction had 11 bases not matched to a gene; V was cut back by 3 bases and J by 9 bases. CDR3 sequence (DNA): TGTGCCATCAGTGACGATGGAGGGAGGGTGAGTGAGCAGTTCTTC. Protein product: CAISDDGGRVSEQFF.

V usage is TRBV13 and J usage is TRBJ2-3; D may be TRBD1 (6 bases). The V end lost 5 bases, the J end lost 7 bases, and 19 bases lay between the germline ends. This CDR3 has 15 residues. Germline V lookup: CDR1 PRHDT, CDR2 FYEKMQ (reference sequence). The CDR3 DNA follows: TGTGCCAGCAGCGTGACAGGCGAGACATCTTATACGCAGTATTTT. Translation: CASSVTGETSYTQYF.

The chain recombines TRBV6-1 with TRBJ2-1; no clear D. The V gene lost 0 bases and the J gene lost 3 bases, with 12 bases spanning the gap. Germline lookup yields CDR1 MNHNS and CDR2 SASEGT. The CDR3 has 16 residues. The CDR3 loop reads CASSEATGSDYNEQFF. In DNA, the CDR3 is TGTGCCAGCAGTGAAGCGACGGGTTCCGACTACAATGAGCAGTTCTTC.

The CDR3 DNA follows: TGTGCCAGCAGTTACTCACAGGGTTCAGAACAGCCCCAGCATTTT. It encodes CASSYSQGSEQPQHF. The chain has TRBV6-6 and TRBJ1-5, with D perhaps TRBD1 (6 bases). CDR1 is MNHNY and CDR2 is SVGAGI in the germline V gene (reference sequence). V was clipped by 0 bases and J by 7 bases, with 13 bases between them. This CDR3 comprises 15 residues.

This chain's CDR3 is CASSQVLGVGTEAFF. CDR3 DNA sequence: TGCGCCAGCAGCCAAGTTTTAGGGGTGGGCACTGAAGCTTTCTTT. V gene TRBV4-1 combines with J gene TRBJ1-1; TRBD1 is a possible D gene (5 bases). The CDR3 is made up of 15 amino acids. Between the trimmed V and J ends, which lost 1 base and 4 bases, there was a span of 13 bases. Germline V gene data show CDR1 as MGHRA and CDR2 as YSYEKL.

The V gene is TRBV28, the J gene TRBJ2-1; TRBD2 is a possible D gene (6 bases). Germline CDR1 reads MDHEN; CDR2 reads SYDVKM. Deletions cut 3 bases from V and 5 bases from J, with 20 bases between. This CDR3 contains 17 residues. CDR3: CASSFSRRGWLHNEQFF. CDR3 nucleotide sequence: TGTGCCAGCAGTTTTTCCCGGCGGGGATGGCTCCACAATGAGCAGTTCTTC.

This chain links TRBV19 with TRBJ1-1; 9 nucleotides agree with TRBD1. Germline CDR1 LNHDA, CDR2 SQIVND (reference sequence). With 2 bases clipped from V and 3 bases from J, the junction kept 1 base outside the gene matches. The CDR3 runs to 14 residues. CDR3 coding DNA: TGTGCCAGTAGTATAAGGACAGGGGACACTGAAGCTTTCTTT. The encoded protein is CASSIRTGDTEAFF.

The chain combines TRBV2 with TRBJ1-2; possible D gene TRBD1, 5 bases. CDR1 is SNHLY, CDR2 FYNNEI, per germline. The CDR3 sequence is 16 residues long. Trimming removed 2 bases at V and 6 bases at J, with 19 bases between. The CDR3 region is CASSERGSPSNHGYTF. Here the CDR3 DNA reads TGTGCCAGCAGTGAACGGGGCAGCCCCTCGAACCATGGCTACACCTTC.

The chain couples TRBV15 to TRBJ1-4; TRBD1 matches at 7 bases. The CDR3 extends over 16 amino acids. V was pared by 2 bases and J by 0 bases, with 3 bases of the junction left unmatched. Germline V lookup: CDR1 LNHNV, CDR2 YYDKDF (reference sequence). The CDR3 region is CATSRTTGATNEKLFF. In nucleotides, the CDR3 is TGTGCCACCAGCAGAACTACAGGGGCAACTAATGAAAAACTGTTTTTT.